The T cell receptor (beta chain) described here comes from a study of T cell changes during pregnancy in multiple sclerosis. The CDR3 has 18 amino acids. V lost 8 bases to trimming and J lost 0 bases; unmatched junction nucleotides: 11. Germline lookup yields CDR1 MGHDK and CDR2 SYGVNS. TCRdb keeps only in-frame clones here, not all; method: immunoSEQ multiplex PCR. The sample includes 25,000 to 30,000 clones, 85% to 90% of them seen just once. The sequence was obtained from a female donor with multiple sclerosis, enrolled in a pregnancy study. Sequences were derived from CD8+ T cells from peripheral blood mononuclear cells, sampled before pregnancy. This chain joins TRBV25-1 and TRBJ1-6, with TRBD1 matching over 9 bases. CDR3 in DNA: TGTGCCAGCGCCGGGACAGGGTGGGAGAGCTCCTATAATTCACCCCTCCACTTT. Its protein product is CASAGTGWESSYNSPLHF.